One and the same sample provided the 21 T cell receptor beta chains below, sequenced in a study of response to subunit inactivated influenza vaccine. In TCRdb, the RT-PCR reads were re-called with MiXCR into one record per CDR3 protein. Among approximately 170,000 distinct CDR3 sequences, under 15% were seen once, and the ten largest hold about 26%. The sequenced sample was CD8+ T cells sorted from PBMCs, obtained less than 6 days after vaccination. These receptors were taken from a middle-aged man who received an inactivated influenza vaccine.

The gene calls are TRBV6-5 and TRBJ1-2, with 8 bases lining up with TRBD1. Germline values: CDR1 MNHEY, CDR2 SVGAGI. The CDR3 is 15 amino acids. V shed 2 bases, J shed 5 bases, and the junction held 7 bases outside the gene matches. The CDR3 region has the DNA TGTGCCAGCAGTTACACGAGTACAGGGGGTTATGGCTACACCTTC. This codes for CASSYTSTGGYGYTF.

The gene calls are TRBV2 and TRBJ2-1; 14 nucleotides match TRBD2. This CDR3 is built from 16 residues. Germline V gene lookup returns CDR1 SNHLY and CDR2 FYNNEI. J was trimmed by 9 bases and V by 3 bases; bases with no gene match: 7. This CDR3 reads CASSDPRTSGRSEQFF. For the CDR3, the DNA is TGTGCCAGCAGTGATCCCCGGACTAGCGGGAGGAGTGAGCAGTTCTTC.

A few counts support this clonotype. This sequence joins TRBV6-1 and TRBJ1-5; D unclear. V was trimmed by 5 bases and J by 0 bases, leaving 8 bases between them. The CDR3 totals 14 residues. The germline CDR1 and CDR2 sequences are MNHNS and SASEGT. The CDR3 loop reads CASSRAYSNQPQHF. CDR3 in DNA: TGTGCCAGCAGTAGGGCATATAGCAATCAGCCCCAGCATTTT.

This clonotype was counted ten times or more. V is TRBV27 and J is TRBJ2-1, with a possible D match to TRBD1 (6 bases). Trimming removed 2 bases at V and 2 bases at J, with 10 bases between. This CDR3 is built from 15 residues. Germline CDR1 reads MNHEY; CDR2 reads SMNVEV (reference sequence). The CDR3 region has the DNA TGTGCCAGCAGTTTAGGGGCAGGGGCCTACAATGAGCAGTTCTTC. It translates to CASSLGAGAYNEQFF.

This clonotype was recorded many times. The rearrangement uses TRBV20-1 and TRBJ2-7, with 8 nucleotides matching TRBD1. The CDR3 has 14 amino acids. The V segment lost 0 bases and the J segment 3 bases; nucleotides outside the gene matches: 4. CDR1 and CDR2 (germline): DFQATT, SNEGSKA (reference sequence). The CDR3 spells CSARDRQGIYEQYF. CDR3 nucleotides: TGCAGTGCTAGAGATAGACAGGGGATCTACGAGCAGTACTTC.

V usage is TRBV11-1 and J usage is TRBJ2-2; D is undetermined. This CDR3 comprises 15 residues. V was clipped by 3 bases and J by 4 bases, with 12 bases between them. Germline V gene lookup returns CDR1 SGHAT and CDR2 FQDESV (reference sequence). In DNA form, the CDR3 reads TGTGCCAGCAGCTTGTCCGTAGCTGCCACCGGGGAGCTGTTTTTT. Amino acid sequence: CASSLSVAATGELFF. Based on the CDR3 plus reference TRBV11-1 and TRBJ2-2, the full variable domain is EAEVAQSPRYKITEKSQAVAFWCDPISGHATLYWYRQILGQGPELLVQFQDESVVDDSQLPKDRFSAERLKGVDSTLKIQPAELGDSAMYLCASSLSVAATGELFFGEGSRLTVL.

This chain links TRBV28 with TRBJ2-1; TRBD2 might be the D (6 bases). The CDR3 runs 14 residues. The germline V gene has CDR1 MDHEN and CDR2 SYDVKM. V lost 5 bases to trimming and J lost 9 bases, with 17 bases between them. CDR3 in amino acids: CASSPPTSKGEQFF. The CDR3, as DNA: TGTGCCAGCAGTCCGCCGACTAGTAAGGGTGAGCAGTTCTTC.

This clonotype was seen only a few times. This chain uses TRBV5-1 with TRBJ2-1; no clear D. From germline, CDR1 is SGHRS and CDR2 YFSETQ. This CDR3 contains 15 residues. Trimming removed 4 bases at V and 2 bases at J, with 13 bases between. DNA for the CDR3: TGCGCCAGCAGCACCAGACTTGAACCCTACAATGAGCAGTTCTTC. Residues: CASSTRLEPYNEQFF.

The chain couples TRBV29-1 to TRBJ2-1; D remains ambiguous. The CDR3 has 12 amino acids. The germline V and J ends were trimmed by 1 base and 4 bases, with 5 bases remaining between them. Germline V gives CDR1 SQVTM, CDR2 ANQGSEA. The CDR3 DNA follows: TGCAGCGTTGAAGTGTGGTACAATGAGCAGTTCTTC. It yields the protein CSVEVWYNEQFF.

This clonotype was seen ten or more times. The J gene is TRBJ2-7, the V gene TRBV20-1; TRBD2 agrees at 12 bases. Germline loops: CDR1 DFQATT, CDR2 SNEGSKA (reference sequence). This CDR3 spans 17 amino acids. V was pared by 0 bases and J by 3 bases, with 9 bases of the junction left unmatched. In DNA form, the CDR3 reads TGCAGTGCTAGAGACGGGACTAGCGGGTATAGTAGCTACGAGCAGTACTTC. It specifies CSARDGTSGYSSYEQYF.

In this sample, this clonotype turned up a few times. The chain combines TRBV9 with TRBJ1-6; D gene unclear. There are 15 residues in the CDR3. Per the germline V gene, CDR1 is SGDLS and CDR2 is YYNGEE. V gave up 0 bases and J gave up 0 bases, with 4 bases separating them. CDR3 in DNA: TGTGCCAGCAGCGTAGGGGACTCCTATAATTCACCCCTCCACTTT. Translated: CASSVGDSYNSPLHF.

The CDR3 spells CAWSASGEQYF. The DNA for the CDR3 is TGTGCCTGGAGCGCATCGGGCGAGCAGTACTTC. This chain joins TRBV30 and TRBJ2-7; D call uncertain. This CDR3 is built from 11 residues. Deletions cut 3 bases from V and 6 bases from J, with 9 bases between. The V gene's germline CDR1 is GTSNPN and CDR2 SVGIG (reference sequence).

The chain has TRBV11-1 and TRBJ2-1, with 7 bases matching TRBD2. The CDR3 totals 16 residues. V lost 4 bases to trimming and J lost 2 bases; unmatched junction nucleotides: 8. Germline V gives CDR1 SGHAT, CDR2 FQDESV (reference sequence). The CDR3 is CASSSPSGITYNEQFF. Here the CDR3 DNA reads TGTGCCAGCAGCTCGCCCAGCGGGATCACCTACAATGAGCAGTTCTTC.

This clonotype showed up just a few times. This chain uses TRBV28 with TRBJ2-3; 7 bases are shared with TRBD2. The CDR3 length is 17 residues. Germline V CDR1 and CDR2: MDHEN, SYDVKM. J gave up 4 bases and V 2 bases, and 12 bases lay outside the gene matches. CDR3 sequence: CASSLIPRGEIADTQYF. CDR3 sequence (DNA): TGTGCCAGCAGTTTAATCCCCCGGGGGGAGATCGCAGATACGCAGTATTTT.

In this sample, this clonotype turned up a few times. This chain connects TRBV10-2 to TRBJ2-7; perhaps TRBD2 as D (6 bases). In germline, CDR1 is WSHSY, CDR2 SAAADI. The V end was cut by 2 bases, the J end by 1 base, with 18 bases between. The CDR3 length is 17 residues. Here the CDR3 reads CASSETWGRGLSYEQYF. The CDR3 DNA follows: TGCGCCAGCAGTGAGACTTGGGGACGGGGGTTGTCCTACGAGCAGTACTTC.

The J gene is TRBJ1-1, the V gene TRBV4-2, with 7 bases lining up with TRBD1. V shed 1 base, J shed 2 bases, and the junction held 1 base outside the gene matches. The CDR3 loop spans 14 amino acids. CDR1 and CDR2 (germline): LGHNA, YNFKEQ. The CDR3 sequence is CASSQGDSNTEAFF. For the CDR3, the DNA is TGTGCCAGCAGCCAAGGGGACAGTAACACTGAAGCTTTCTTT.

The chain combines TRBV27 with TRBJ2-1; a possible D gene is TRBD2 (5 bases). Trimming pared 0 bases from V and 3 bases from J, leaving 9 bases between. Germline lookup yields CDR1 MNHEY and CDR2 SMNVEV (reference sequence). The CDR3 loop spans 15 amino acids. CDR3: CASSLSPSGYNEQFF. The DNA for the CDR3 is TGTGCCAGCAGTTTATCCCCAAGCGGCTACAATGAGCAGTTCTTC.

The CDR3 DNA reads TGTGCCAGCAGCCGGGACATTCTCTCTGGGGCCAACGTCCTGACTTTC. It specifies CASSRDILSGANVLTF. The V call is TRBV6-1, the J call TRBJ2-6; possible D gene TRBD1, 6 bases. The germline CDR1 and CDR2 sequences are MNHNS and SASEGT. The germline V and J ends were trimmed by 6 bases and 0 bases, with 12 bases remaining between them. The CDR3 runs to 16 residues.

This clonotype was detected many times. The chain uses TRBV14 and TRBJ2-6, with 8 bases aligning to TRBD1. Germline V lookup: CDR1 SGHDN, CDR2 FVKESK. The CDR3 covers 16 residues. Trimming took 6 bases from V and 4 from J; bases not matched to a gene: 8. The CDR3, as DNA: TGTGCCAGCAGACGAACAGGGGGGTACGGGGCCAACGTCCTGACTTTC. As protein: CASRRTGGYGANVLTF. Using reference TRBV14 and TRBJ2-6 for the parts outside the CDR3, the full variable domain is EAGVTQFPSHSVIEKGQTVTLRCDPISGHDNLYWYRRVMGKEIKFLLHFVKESKQDESGMPNNRFLAERTGGTYSTLKVQPAELEDSGVYFCASRRTGGYGANVLTFGAGSRLTVL.

This clonotype came up many times. The V call is TRBV12-3 or TRBV12-4, the J call TRBJ2-1; 12 bases match TRBD1. The junction had 8 bases not matched to a gene; V was cut back by 7 bases and J by 13 bases. The CDR3 is made up of 13 amino acids. CDR3 loop: CASTHGTGGFQFF. CDR3 bases: TGTGCCAGCACCCATGGGACAGGGGGCTTTCAGTTCTTC.

This clonotype was seen only once. V and J are TRBV20-1 and TRBJ2-7; D not resolved. The V end lost 1 base, the J end lost 2 bases, and 12 bases lay between the germline ends. This CDR3 is built from 14 residues. Germline CDR1 DFQATT, CDR2 SNEGSKA (reference sequence). The CDR3 DNA reads TGCAGTGCTAGAGTTCGCGGCCACCCCTACGAGCAGTACTTC. It specifies CSARVRGHPYEQYF.